Listed here is a single TCR beta chain. This receptor's antigen is unknown. No much larger clonotype is one base removed from it; base qualities were not supplied. Based on the germline V gene (reference sequence), the CDR1 and CDR2 sequences are LGHDT and YNNKEL. Including cysteine and phenylalanine, the CDR3 has 17 amino acids. Solely the CDR3 DNA is kept, with 51 bases framed from the first base. V is trimmed back by 5 bases and J by 4 bases, and the junction contains 12 bases that no gene match accounts for. These data are taken from a study of CD8 T cells in ankylosing spondylitis (dated by TCRdb to about 2017). Regarding the complete study: To find TCR variants linked to disease, the study profiled T cell receptor beta repertoires in ankylosing spondylitis patients and healthy donors. The full study cohort comprised 25 ankylosing spondylitis patients and some 100 healthy donors. Samples of peripheral blood were taken, and for ankylosing spondylitis patients, synovial fluid was collected as well. Study-wide findings and limitations: Significant enrichment of the disease-linked clones was reported in matched synovial fluid samples from ankylosing spondylitis patients. The disease-linked clones showed a CD8+ phenotype and occurred at relatively low frequencies in peripheral blood. Blood from ankylosing spondylitis patients appeared to be characterized by a TCR beta motif composed of about 8 highly homologous amino acid variants. Some of the motif variants had been reported before in the synovial fluid and blood of reactive arthritis patients, a finding that suggests common disease-initiation mechanisms.

Instrument on record: Illumina HiSeq 2500. Quantitative 5'-RACE with molecular barcodes was the method used to prepare the TCR beta libraries. The original pipeline was this. A new computational method, built on a probabilistic model of VDJ rearrangement, was used to identify disease-linked TCR variants. The public sequencing data were trimmed at Q25 with fastp and processed into clonotypes with MiXCR by TCRdb, which kept only in-frame beta chains. Rows are combined by CDR3 protein, so each entry shows the most common genes and DNA. TCRdb's processing, not the authors', yielded these V and J calls. Across this sample there are nearly 350,000 distinct CDR3 sequences, with about 15% seen only once. Clones ranked in the top ten supply less than 1.1% of the sample.

Material: blood, either unsorted or a sorted T cell fraction (not recorded which). The source is a male donor with ankylosing spondylitis or in good health (not recorded which). Recombination joined TRBV3-1 with TRBJ2-1; TRBD1 agrees with 9 junctional bases. The CDR3 in this case is CASSARPGTGPYNEQFF. The DNA reads as follows: TGTGCCAGCAGCGCCCGACCTGGGACAGGGCCATACAATGAGCAGTTCTTC.